This T cell receptor beta chain is drawn from a study of early T cells in non-severe SARS-CoV-2 infection (dated by TCRdb to the early 2020s). Regarding the research as a whole: Because TCR sequencing relied on bulk RNA taken from unsorted whole blood, pairing of alpha and beta chains was not possible. On the study overall, not on this receptor specifically: VDJdb matching was skewed toward anti-spike CD8 responses and likely underestimated virus-specific expansions, missing private and CD4 specificities.

On this clonotype itself: Its recognized antigen is unknown. Within one base of it there is no much larger clone, and no base qualities were kept.

The library was obtained by 5' RACE. Sequenced using a NextSeq 500. Unique molecular identifiers were attached to individual cDNA molecules in the TCR library protocol so that sequencing error and PCR bias could be corrected. TCR alpha and beta chains were both sequenced, and the abundances of alpha and beta sequences in each sample were closely correlated with each other. In the paper's pipeline: Decombinator V4 was used to annotate TCR sequences for V gene, J gene and CDR3. Expanded TCRs were defined as changing significantly between any two time points under a Poisson model with p below 0.0001. Abundances of TCRs were expressed as counts per million after normalisation to the total number of TCRs sequenced in each sample. MAIT TCRs were defined by TRAV1-2 paired with TRAJ12, TRAJ20 or TRAJ33, and iNKT TCRs by TRAV10 paired with TRAJ18. VDJdb, accessed 1 November 2021, was searched for CMV, EBV and SARS-CoV-2 annotated TCRs, with TCRs annotated for multiple antigens excluded. TCRdb trimmed the raw reads at Q25, called clones with MiXCR and kept productive beta chains. One record per CDR3 amino acid sequence lists the most common genes and DNA. TCRdb's processing, not the authors', yielded these V and J calls. In all, the sample holds more than 50,000 distinct CDR3 sequences, and about 9.1% of those were seen once. Clones ranked in the top ten supply 4.2% of the sample.

Including the terminal cysteine and phenylalanine, the CDR3 comprises 13 residues. Just the 39-base CDR3 DNA is kept, in frame starting at base 1. V is shortened by 10 bases, J by 3 bases, and the region joining them spans 13 bases. The CDR1 and CDR2 encoded by the germline V gene are ENHRY and SYGVKD. The study was a case-control design nested within a healthcare worker cohort in London, UK, with weekly nasopharyngeal swab PCR tests and blood sampling. Healthcare workers were recruited between 23 and 31 March 2020, during the week of the UK lockdown, and were followed weekly for up to about 15 weeks.

Rearrangement joined TRBV10-3 to TRBJ1-5; the D gene remains uncertain. The sample comprised whole blood. This clonotype was obtained from an adult who was a healthcare worker with PCR-confirmed SARS-CoV-2 infection or an uninfected control (not recorded which). The CDR3 corresponds to CATRRDLNQPQHF. Here is the DNA: TGTGCCACCCGCCGGGATCTCAATCAGCCCCAGCATTTT.